This is a list of T cell receptor beta chains from one sample in a study of blood T cell repertoires in COVID-19. The protocol was immunoSEQ multiplex PCR, while the TCRdb copy is restricted to in-frame clones and leaves out a portion. The sample holds roughly 200,000 clones; over 85% are singletons and the top ten take 3% to 4%. The sequencing sample was made of PBMCs or T cells enriched from blood (not recorded which). These receptors originate from a woman younger than 45 with acute COVID-19. The CDR3 runs from the conserved cysteine through the conserved F or W. D genes are given only for firm matches. Some rows mark clone size as missing; the rest say once, few, many or name a class of expanded clone.

CDR3 | DNA | size | J | V | length | D
CATSRYTLGDTGELFF | TGTGCCACCAGCAGATACACCTTAGGGGACACCGGGGAGCTGTTTTTT | NA | TRBJ2-2 | TRBV15 | 16 | NA
CASRFFTDTQYF | TGTGCCAGCAGGTTCTTCACAGATACGCAGTATTTT | once | TRBJ2-3 | TRBV5-5 | 12 | NA
CASSLGFSSGGPRYNEQFF | TGTGCCAGCAGTTTAGGGTTTAGTAGCGGGGGCCCACGTTACAATGAGCAGTTCTTC | NA | TRBJ2-1 | TRBV27 | 19 | TRBD2
CAGSFTGTGRENGYTF | TGTGCCGGCAGTTTCACCGGGACAGGGAGAGAAAATGGCTACACCTTC | NA | TRBJ1-2 | TRBV28 | 16 | TRBD1
CASSVPGGAGQPQHF | TGTGCCAGTAGTGTTCCAGGGGGCGCGGGTCAGCCCCAGCATTTT | once | TRBJ1-5 | TRBV19 | 15 | TRBD1
CASSLALNTEAFF | TGTGCCAGCAGCTTAGCGCTAAACACTGAAGCTTTCTTT | NA | TRBJ1-1 | TRBV7-2 | 13 | NA
CASSSRTSGSGEQFF | TGTGCCAGCAGCTCCCGGACTAGCGGTTCGGGTGAGCAGTTCTTC | NA | TRBJ2-1 | TRBV6-5 | 15 | TRBD2
CASSYGQGSQPQHF | TGTGCCAGCAGTTACGGGCAGGGAAGTCAGCCCCAGCATTTT | NA | TRBJ1-5 | TRBV6-5 | 14 | NA
CASMKDRVDGNEKLFF | TGTGCCAGTATGAAGGACAGGGTGGATGGTAATGAAAAACTGTTTTTT | NA | TRBJ1-4 | TRBV19 | 16 | TRBD1
CASSSELAGVLPGNF | TGCGCCAGCAGCTCAGAACTAGCGGGGGTTCTCCCGGGTAACTTC | NA | TRBJ2-7 | TRBV5-1 | 15 | TRBD2
CSVEGPGAGGPPETQYF | TGCAGCGTTGAAGGGCCCGGGGCAGGGGGCCCTCCAGAGACCCAGTACTTC | NA | TRBJ2-5 | TRBV29-1 | 17 | TRBD1
CASSTGRGFDGYGYTF | TGTGCCAGTAGTACCGGACGGGGATTTGATGGCTATGGCTACACCTTC | NA | TRBJ1-2 | TRBV19 | 16 | NA
CASSLEGQGPSYGYTF | TGCGCCAGCAGCTTGGAGGGACAGGGTCCCTCCTATGGCTACACCTTC | NA | TRBJ1-2 | TRBV5-1 | 16 | TRBD1
CASSWAGNTEAFF | TGTGCCAGCAGTTGGGCAGGGAACACTGAAGCTTTCTTT | NA | TRBJ1-1 | TRBV27 | 13 | NA
CASSLAAPTYEQYF | TGTGCCAGCAGCCTCGCGGCACCAACCTACGAGCAGTACTTC | NA | TRBJ2-7 | TRBV7-9 | 14 | NA
CATLVEGELFF | TGTGCTACCTTAGTTGAGGGGGAGCTGTTTTTT | NA | TRBJ2-2 | TRBV10-3 | 11 | NA
CASSRGGGQGNTDTQYF | TGTGCCAGCAGTCGTGGGGGGGGACAGGGCAACACAGATACGCAGTATTTT | NA | TRBJ2-3 | TRBV6-4 | 17 | TRBD1
CASSLQGYEQYF | TGCGCCAGCAGCTTGCAGGGCTACGAGCAGTACTTC | NA | TRBJ2-7 | TRBV5-1 | 12 | NA
CATSDPDRGNTDTQYF | TGTGCCACCAGTGACCCAGACAGGGGGAACACAGATACGCAGTATTTT | NA | TRBJ2-3 | TRBV24-1 | 16 | TRBD1
CASSLKSAGPYEQYF | TGTGCCAGCAGCTTAAAATCGGCAGGTCCCTACGAGCAGTACTTC | few | TRBJ2-7 | TRBV7-8 | 15 | NA
CASSPRAGGLQFF | TGCGCCAGCAGCCCAAGAGCGGGGGGGTTACAGTTCTTC | few | TRBJ2-1 | TRBV5-1 | 13 | TRBD2
CASSQVGSGGHSYNEQFF | TGCGCCAGCAGCCAAGTGGGTAGCGGGGGCCACTCCTACAATGAGCAGTTCTTC | NA | TRBJ2-1 | TRBV4-3 | 18 | TRBD2
CASSMAANTEAFF | TGTGCCAGTAGTATGGCGGCTAACACTGAAGCTTTCTTT | once | TRBJ1-1 | TRBV19 | 13 | NA
CASSLGWGGTNEKLFF | TGCGCCAGCAGCCTTGGGTGGGGAGGGACTAATGAAAAACTGTTTTTT | NA | TRBJ1-4 | TRBV5-1 | 16 | NA
CASSTEGGIEQFF | TGTGCCAGCAGCACAGAAGGGGGTATTGAGCAGTTCTTC | NA | TRBJ2-1 | TRBV9 | 13 | NA
CASSGNQGTNSPLHF | TGTGCCAGCAGCGGCAATCAGGGGACTAATTCACCCCTCCACTTT | NA | TRBJ1-6 | TRBV9 | 15 | NA
CASSLAFGAGEAFF | TGTGCCAGCAGCTTAGCGTTTGGGGCTGGGGAAGCTTTCTTT | NA | TRBJ1-1 | TRBV7-9 | 14 | NA
CATSRDLQGDSNTEAFF | TGTGCCACCAGCAGAGATCTGCAAGGCGACTCGAACACTGAAGCTTTCTTT | NA | TRBJ1-1 | TRBV15 | 17 | NA
CASSLGQFSNEKLFF | TGTGCCAGCAGCTTAGGACAGTTTTCAAATGAAAAACTGTTTTTT | NA | TRBJ1-4 | TRBV7-2 | 15 | NA
CATLRLGPGGPMDF | TGTGCCACTTTAAGGTTAGGGCCAGGAGGGCCCATGGACTTC | NA | TRBJ2-5 | TRBV28 | 14 | NA
CASSQVKVGTATNEKLFF | TGCGCCAGCAGCCAAGTGAAAGTAGGGACAGCAACTAATGAAAAACTGTTTTTT | few | TRBJ1-4 | TRBV4-3 | 18 | TRBD1
CASSPGQAQHTEAFF | TGTGCCAGCTCACCAGGACAGGCTCAACACACTGAAGCTTTCTTT | NA | TRBJ1-1 | TRBV18 | 15 | TRBD1
CASSPIGGRQGEGHGYTF | TGTGCCAGCAGCCCTATAGGGGGTAGACAGGGGGAGGGCCATGGCTACACCTTC | NA | TRBJ1-2 | TRBV11-2 | 18 | TRBD1
CASSLDWGPTETQYF | TGCGCCAGCAGCTTGGACTGGGGGCCGACGGAGACCCAGTACTTC | NA | TRBJ2-5 | TRBV5-1 | 15 | NA
CASSQVADQPQHF | TGCGCCAGCAGCCAAGTAGCCGATCAGCCCCAGCATTTT | NA | TRBJ1-5 | TRBV4-3 | 13 | NA
CAISEVHGSREQYF | TGTGCCATCAGTGAGGTTCATGGCTCGCGGGAGCAGTACTTC | NA | TRBJ2-7 | TRBV10-3 | 14 | NA
CSVGGGGYGYTF | TGCAGCGTTGGAGGGGGAGGGTATGGCTACACCTTC | NA | TRBJ1-2 | TRBV29-1 | 12 | NA
CASSYGPGNTIYF | TGTGCCAGCAGTTACGGCCCTGGAAACACCATATATTTT | NA | TRBJ1-3 | TRBV6-5 | 13 | NA
CASSLASPGYEQYF | TGTGCCAGCAGCTTGGCGTCTCCAGGGTACGAGCAGTACTTC | NA | TRBJ2-7 | TRBV5-6 | 14 | NA
CASSSDPTGEASTDTQYF | TGTGCCAGCAGTAGTGACCCAACAGGGGAAGCTAGCACAGATACGCAGTATTTT | NA | TRBJ2-3 | TRBV28 | 18 | TRBD1
CASSLAIRDRLFF | TGTGCCAGCAGCTTAGCCATCCGGGACAGGCTGTTCTTC | NA | TRBJ2-1 | TRBV7-2 | 13 | TRBD1
CASSVRDRGETEAFF | TGTGCCAGCAGCGTCAGGGACAGGGGAGAAACTGAAGCTTTCTTT | NA | TRBJ1-1 | TRBV9 | 15 | TRBD1
CASSLQGNTGELFF | TGTGCCAGCAGCTTACAGGGGAACACCGGGGAGCTGTTTTTT | NA | TRBJ2-2 | TRBV7-6 | 14 | NA
CASRHRGNNQPQHF | TGTGCCAGCAGACACAGGGGAAACAATCAGCCCCAGCATTTT | NA | TRBJ1-5 | TRBV6-5 | 14 | TRBD1
CASSEMVGGPTPLHF | TGTGCCAGCAGCGAGATGGTTGGGGGCCCAACACCCCTCCACTTT | NA | TRBJ1-6 | TRBV7-9 | 15 | NA